The clone carrying this TCR beta chain was observed a handful of times. At one boundary the junction diverges from the germline segment, which might be a read error. Amplification used 60 Vbeta primers and 13 Jbeta primers. This table comes from immunoSEQ multiplex PCR, and its TCRdb copy is limited to in-frame clones, with some not included. This table holds 90,000 to 120,000 clones, roughly 82% found once. This sample was included in a study of cytomegalovirus exposure and HLA in healthy donors. CDR3 size: 15 residues. Germline values: CDR1 SSHAT, CDR2 FNYEAQ (reference sequence). The sequenced material came from PBMCs. This clonotype was sampled from a man aged 30-40 years in good health and CMV-seropositive. This chain connects TRBV7-7 to TRBJ2-3; weak D call: TRBD2 (6 bases). CDR3 in DNA: TGTGCTAGCAGCCGGGGGTATACTAATACAGATACGCAGTATTTT. This translates into CASSRGYTNTDTQYF.